Listed below are T cell receptor beta chains from one sample, sequenced in a study of shared clonotypes between healthy human individuals. The table came from immunoSEQ multiplex PCR; TCRdb's copy has only in-frame clones and leaves some out. The data show roughly 650,000 clones, approximately 96% seen once. Sequencing was carried out using naive CD8+ T cells sorted from blood. Every receptor here comes from a woman in her thirties in good health. Both conserved end residues are part of each CDR3. A D gene is named only where the DNA matches it firmly. A clone size is listed for some rows: how often the clone was seen (once, few, many), or a class if it is expanded.

V	D	size	J	DNA	CDR3
TRBV27	TRBD2	-	TRBJ2-7	TGTGCCAGCAGTCCTAGCGGGGTTTACGAGCAGTACTTC	CASSPSGVYEQYF
TRBV6-1	-	-	TRBJ2-1	TGTGCCAGCAGTGAACCCACGGGCTCTCCGCATGAGCAGTTCTTC	CASSEPTGSPHEQFF
TRBV19	TRBD1	-	TRBJ1-5	TGTGCCAGTAGTATAGATCGAGACAGGGGTGTCAATCAGCCCCAGCATTTT	CASSIDRDRGVNQPQHF
TRBV28	-	-	TRBJ1-5	TGTGCCAGCAGTTTGACGTTGGGTAGCAATCAGCCCCAGCATTTT	CASSLTLGSNQPQHF
TRBV28	TRBD2	-	TRBJ2-7	TGTGCCAGCAGATCAGCGGGAGTCTACGAGCAGTACTTC	CASRSAGVYEQYF
TRBV7-9	TRBD1	-	TRBJ1-1	TGTGCCAGCAGCGCCCACAGGGGTAGGAACACTGAAGCTTTCTTT	CASSAHRGRNTEAFF
TRBV14	TRBD2	-	TRBJ2-1	TGTGCCAGCAGCCAAGATGCAATAGCGGGCTACAATGAGCAGTTCTTC	CASSQDAIAGYNEQFF
TRBV6-1	-	-	TRBJ1-3	TGTGCCAGCAGTGAATTGAGGGGAATCAGCGTGGACACCATATATTTT	CASSELRGISVDTIYF
TRBV5-6	-	once	TRBJ1-2	TGTGCCAGCAGCCCGGAAGGCTATGGCTACACCTTC	CASSPEGYGYTF
TRBV28	TRBD2	-	TRBJ2-6	TGTGCCGCCCGCCGGTTACTAGCGGGTTTCTCTGGGGCCAACGTCCTGACTTTC	CAARRLLAGFSGANVLTF
TRBV28	TRBD1	-	TRBJ2-2	TGTGCCAGCAGTTTAAGTCGTGGGACAGGGTACCTAACCGGGGAGCTGTTTTTT	CASSLSRGTGYLTGELFF
TRBV29-1	TRBD2	once	TRBJ2-7	TGCAGCGTTGTTTTTCTAGCGGGCCCCTACGAGCAGTACTTC	CSVVFLAGPYEQYF
TRBV19	-	-	TRBJ2-7	TGTGCCAGTAGTATTGGTGGTGAGTACGAGCAGTACTTC	CASSIGGEYEQYF
TRBV9	-	-	TRBJ2-7	TGTGCCAGCAGCGTAGGCCAGGCCGGATACGAGCAGTACTTC	CASSVGQAGYEQYF
TRBV19	-	-	TRBJ1-5	TGTGCCAGTAGTGCCAGGGACGGGCAGCCCCAGCATTTT	CASSARDGQPQHF
TRBV10-3	-	once	TRBJ2-1	TGTGCCATCAACAGGGGGGGCAATGAGCAGTTCTTC	CAINRGGNEQFF
TRBV7-6	-	-	TRBJ1-3	TGTGCCAGCAGCTTAGCGAGGGGAGACATCCGGACGATCGGAAACACCATATATTTT	CASSLARGDIRTIGNTIYF
TRBV11-2	-	-	TRBJ2-3	TGTGCCAGCAGCTTAGGTCTGGATACGCAGTATTTT	CASSLGLDTQYF
TRBV28	-	-	TRBJ1-3	TGTGCCAGCAGTCATCCAGGGACTGGAAACACCATATATTTT	CASSHPGTGNTIYF
TRBV19	TRBD2	-	TRBJ2-1	TGTGCCAGTAGTATAAAAGCGGGAGAAGGCTACAATGAGCAGTTCTTC	CASSIKAGEGYNEQFF
TRBV2	-	-	TRBJ2-5	TGTGCCAGCAGTGAAGCGCTTCTCGGGGGCGCGAGGGAGACCCAGTACTTC	CASSEALLGGARETQYF
TRBV29-1	TRBD2	-	TRBJ2-3	TGCAGCGTTGGTCTAGCGGAGCCTACAGATACGCAGTATTTT	CSVGLAEPTDTQYF